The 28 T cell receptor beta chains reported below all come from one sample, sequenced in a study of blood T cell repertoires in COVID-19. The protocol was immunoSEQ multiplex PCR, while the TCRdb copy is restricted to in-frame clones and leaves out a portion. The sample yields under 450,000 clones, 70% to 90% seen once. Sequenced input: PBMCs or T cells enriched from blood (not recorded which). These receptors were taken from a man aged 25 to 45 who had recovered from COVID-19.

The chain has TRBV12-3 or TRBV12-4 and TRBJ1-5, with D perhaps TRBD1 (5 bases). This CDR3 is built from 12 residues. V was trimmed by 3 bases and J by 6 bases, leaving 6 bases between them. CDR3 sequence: CASSLGPQPQHF. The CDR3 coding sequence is TGTGCCAGCAGTTTGGGGCCTCAGCCCCAGCATTTT.

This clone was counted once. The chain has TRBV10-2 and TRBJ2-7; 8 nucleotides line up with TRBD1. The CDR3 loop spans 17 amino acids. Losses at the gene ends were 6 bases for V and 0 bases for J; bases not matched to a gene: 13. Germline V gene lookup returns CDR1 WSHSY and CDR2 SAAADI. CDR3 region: CASSHTYGQGSSYEQYF. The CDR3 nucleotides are TGCGCCAGCAGCCACACTTATGGACAGGGCAGCTCCTACGAGCAGTACTTC.

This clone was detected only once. The CDR3 DNA reads TGTGCCAGCAGTGTAACAGGGCATGAAAAACTGTTTTTT. This codes for CASSVTGHEKLFF. The chain couples TRBV25-1 to TRBJ1-4; D is perhaps TRBD1 (6 bases). Germline lookup yields CDR1 MGHDK and CDR2 SYGVNS. Deletions cut 4 bases from V and 6 bases from J, with 9 bases between. CDR3 length: 13 residues.

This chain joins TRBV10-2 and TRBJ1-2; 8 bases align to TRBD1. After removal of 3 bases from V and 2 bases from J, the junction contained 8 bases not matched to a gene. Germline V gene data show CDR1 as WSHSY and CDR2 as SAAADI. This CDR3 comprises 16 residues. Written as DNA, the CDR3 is TGCGCCAGCAGTGATTACGGGACAGGCCTGAACTATGGCTACACCTTC. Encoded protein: CASSDYGTGLNYGYTF.

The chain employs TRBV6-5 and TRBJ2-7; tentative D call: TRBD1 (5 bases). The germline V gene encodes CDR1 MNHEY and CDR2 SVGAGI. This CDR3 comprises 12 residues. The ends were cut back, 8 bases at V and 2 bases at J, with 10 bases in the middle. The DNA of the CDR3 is TGTGCCAGCTCGACAGACACCTACGAGCAGTACTTC. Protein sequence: CASSTDTYEQYF.

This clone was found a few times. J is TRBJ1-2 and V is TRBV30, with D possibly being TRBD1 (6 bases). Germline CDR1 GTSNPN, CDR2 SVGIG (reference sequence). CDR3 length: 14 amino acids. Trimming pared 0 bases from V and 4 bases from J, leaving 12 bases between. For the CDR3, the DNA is TGTGCCTGGAGTGTTGGCAGGGGTTTCTATGGCTACACCTTC. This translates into CAWSVGRGFYGYTF.

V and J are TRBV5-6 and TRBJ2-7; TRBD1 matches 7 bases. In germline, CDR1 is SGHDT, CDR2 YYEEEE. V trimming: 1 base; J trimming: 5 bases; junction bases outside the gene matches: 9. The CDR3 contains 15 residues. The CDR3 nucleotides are TGTGCCAGCAGCTTGTTCGACAGGGTAAGGAACGAGCAGTACTTC. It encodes CASSLFDRVRNEQYF.

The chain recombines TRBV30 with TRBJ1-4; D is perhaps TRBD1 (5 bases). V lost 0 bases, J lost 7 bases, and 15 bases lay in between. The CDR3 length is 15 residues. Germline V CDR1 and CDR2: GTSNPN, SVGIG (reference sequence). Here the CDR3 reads CAWSVHAGPGEKLFF. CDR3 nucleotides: TGTGCCTGGAGTGTACACGCAGGGCCGGGTGAAAAACTGTTTTTT.

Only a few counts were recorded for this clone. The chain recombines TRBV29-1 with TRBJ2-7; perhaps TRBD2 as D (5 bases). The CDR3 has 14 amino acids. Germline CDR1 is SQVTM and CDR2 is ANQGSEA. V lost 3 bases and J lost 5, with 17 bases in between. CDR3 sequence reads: CSVEPPGTPNEQYF. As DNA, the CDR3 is TGCAGCGTTGAGCCTCCGGGAACCCCTAACGAGCAGTACTTC.

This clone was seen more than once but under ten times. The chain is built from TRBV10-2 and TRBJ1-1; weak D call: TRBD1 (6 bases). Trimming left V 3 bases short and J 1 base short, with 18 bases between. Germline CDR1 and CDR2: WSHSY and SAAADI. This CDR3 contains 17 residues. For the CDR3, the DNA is TGCGCCAGCAGTGATCCCGGTACAGGGTCAGGGAACACTGAAGCTTTCTTT. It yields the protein CASSDPGTGSGNTEAFF.

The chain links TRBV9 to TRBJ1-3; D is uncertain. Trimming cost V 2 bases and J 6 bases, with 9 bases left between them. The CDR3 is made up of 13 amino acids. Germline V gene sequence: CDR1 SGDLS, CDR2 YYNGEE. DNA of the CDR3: TGTGCCAGCAGCGTGAAGGGAGAAAACACCATATATTTT. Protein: CASSVKGENTIYF.

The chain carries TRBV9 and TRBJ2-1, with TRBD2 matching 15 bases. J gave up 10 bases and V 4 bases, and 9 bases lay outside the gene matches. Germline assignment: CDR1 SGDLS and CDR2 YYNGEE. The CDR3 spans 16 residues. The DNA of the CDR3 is TGTGCCAGCAGCCCGAGGACTAGCGGGGGGGCTGAAGAGCAGTTCTTC. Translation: CASSPRTSGGAEEQFF. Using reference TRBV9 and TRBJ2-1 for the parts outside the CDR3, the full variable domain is DSGVTQTPKHLITATGQRVTLRCSPRSGDLSVYWYQQSLDQGLQFLIQYYNGEERAKGNILERFSAQQFPDLHSELNLSSLELGDSALYFCASSPRTSGGAEEQFFGPGTRLTVL.

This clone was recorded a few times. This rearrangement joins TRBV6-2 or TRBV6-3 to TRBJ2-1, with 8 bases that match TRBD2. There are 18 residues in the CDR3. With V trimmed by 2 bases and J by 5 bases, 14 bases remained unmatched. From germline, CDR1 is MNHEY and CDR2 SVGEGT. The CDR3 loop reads CASSYGPVPGLVNNEQFF. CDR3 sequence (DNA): TGTGCCAGCAGTTACGGCCCAGTGCCGGGACTAGTAAACAATGAGCAGTTCTTC.

The CDR3 protein is CASSLVQAISYEQYF. CDR3 sequence (DNA): TGTGCCAGCAGCTTGGTACAGGCCATCTCCTACGAGCAGTACTTC. The chain has TRBV5-6 and TRBJ2-7, with D possibly matching TRBD1 (5 bases). From germline, CDR1 is SGHDT and CDR2 YYEEEE. The germline V and J ends were trimmed by 0 bases and 0 bases, with 10 bases remaining between them. There are 15 residues in the CDR3.

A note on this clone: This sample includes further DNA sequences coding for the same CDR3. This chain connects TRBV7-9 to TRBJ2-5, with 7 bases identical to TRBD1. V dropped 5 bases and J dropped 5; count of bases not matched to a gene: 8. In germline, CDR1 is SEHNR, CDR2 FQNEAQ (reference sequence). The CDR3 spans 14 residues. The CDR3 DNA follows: TGTGCCAGCAGCCCCCGAACAGGGGTGGAGACCCAGTACTTC. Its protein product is CASSPRTGVETQYF.

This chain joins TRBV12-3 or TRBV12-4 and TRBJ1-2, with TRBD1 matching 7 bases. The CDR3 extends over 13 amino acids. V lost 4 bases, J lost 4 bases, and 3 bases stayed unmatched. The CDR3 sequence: CASSSTGVYGYTF. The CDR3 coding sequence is TGTGCCAGCAGTTCAACAGGGGTCTATGGCTACACCTTC.

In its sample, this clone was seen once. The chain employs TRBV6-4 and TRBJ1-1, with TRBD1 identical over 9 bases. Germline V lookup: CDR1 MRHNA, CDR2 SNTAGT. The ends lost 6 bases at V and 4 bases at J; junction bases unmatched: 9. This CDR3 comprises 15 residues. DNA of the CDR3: TGTGCCAGCAGAAGACAACAGGGGGCTGGCACTGAAGCTTTCTTT. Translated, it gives CASRRQQGAGTEAFF.

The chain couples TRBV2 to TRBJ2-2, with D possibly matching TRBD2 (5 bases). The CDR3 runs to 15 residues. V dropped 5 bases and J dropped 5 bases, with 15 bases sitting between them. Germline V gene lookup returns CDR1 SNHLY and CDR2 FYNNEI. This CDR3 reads CASSLQPPGTGELFF. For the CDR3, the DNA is TGTGCCAGCAGTCTACAGCCCCCGGGGACCGGGGAGCTGTTTTTT.

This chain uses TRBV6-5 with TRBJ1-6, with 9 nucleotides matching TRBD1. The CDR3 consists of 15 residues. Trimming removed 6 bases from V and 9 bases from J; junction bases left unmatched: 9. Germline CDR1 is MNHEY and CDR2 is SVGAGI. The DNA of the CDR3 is TGTGCCAGCAGACTATCGGGACAGGGTATTTCACCCCTCCACTTT. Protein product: CASRLSGQGISPLHF.

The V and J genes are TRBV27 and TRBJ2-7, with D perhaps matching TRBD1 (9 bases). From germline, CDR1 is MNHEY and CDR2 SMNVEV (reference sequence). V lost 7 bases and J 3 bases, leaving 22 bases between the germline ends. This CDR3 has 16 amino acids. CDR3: CASMDRGFSGSYEQYF. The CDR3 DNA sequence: TGTGCCAGCATGGACAGGGGTTTCAGCGGGAGCTACGAGCAGTACTTC.

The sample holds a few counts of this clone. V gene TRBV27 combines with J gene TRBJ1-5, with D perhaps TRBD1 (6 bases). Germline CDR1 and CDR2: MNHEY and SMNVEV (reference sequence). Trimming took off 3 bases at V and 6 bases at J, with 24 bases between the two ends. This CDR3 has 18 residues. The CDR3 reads CASSFTVKGHNRGQPQHF. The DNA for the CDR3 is TGTGCCAGCAGTTTCACGGTAAAGGGACATAACCGGGGTCAGCCCCAGCATTTT.

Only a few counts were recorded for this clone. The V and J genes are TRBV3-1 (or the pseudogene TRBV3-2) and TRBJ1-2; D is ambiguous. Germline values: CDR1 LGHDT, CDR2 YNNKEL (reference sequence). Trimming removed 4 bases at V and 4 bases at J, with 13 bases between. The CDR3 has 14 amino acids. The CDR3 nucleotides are TGTGCCAGCAGCCCCGGGTCGGATCCCTATGGCTACACCTTC. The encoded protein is CASSPGSDPYGYTF.

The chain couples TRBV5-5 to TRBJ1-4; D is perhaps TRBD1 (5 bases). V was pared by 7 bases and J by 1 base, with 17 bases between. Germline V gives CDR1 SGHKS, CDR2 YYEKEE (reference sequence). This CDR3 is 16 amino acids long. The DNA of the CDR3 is TGTGCCAGCCTAATGGGGGGGTTAGGAACTAATGAAAAACTGTTTTTT. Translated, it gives CASLMGGLGTNEKLFF.

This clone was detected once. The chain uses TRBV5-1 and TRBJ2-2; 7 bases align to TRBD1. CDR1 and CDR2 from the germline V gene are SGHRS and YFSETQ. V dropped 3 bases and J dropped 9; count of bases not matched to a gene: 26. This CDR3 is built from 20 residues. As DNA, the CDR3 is TGCGCCAGCAGCTCCCCGCCCGGGACAGCACCTCTCATATACGTCCGGGAGCTGTTTTTT. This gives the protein CASSSPPGTAPLIYVRELFF.

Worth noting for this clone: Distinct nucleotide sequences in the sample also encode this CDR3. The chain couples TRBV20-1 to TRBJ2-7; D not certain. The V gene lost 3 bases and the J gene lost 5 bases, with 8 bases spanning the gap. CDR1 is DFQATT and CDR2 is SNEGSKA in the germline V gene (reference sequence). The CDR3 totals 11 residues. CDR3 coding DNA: TGCAGTGCTAGGAGTGGGCACGAGCAGTACTTC. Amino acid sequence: CSARSGHEQYF.

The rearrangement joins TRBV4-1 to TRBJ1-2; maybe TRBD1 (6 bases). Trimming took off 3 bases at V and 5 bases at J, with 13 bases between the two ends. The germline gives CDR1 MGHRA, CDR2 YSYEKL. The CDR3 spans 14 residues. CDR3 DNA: TGCGCCAGCAGCCAGCCACAGGGTTTTTATGGCTACACCTTC. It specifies CASSQPQGFYGYTF.

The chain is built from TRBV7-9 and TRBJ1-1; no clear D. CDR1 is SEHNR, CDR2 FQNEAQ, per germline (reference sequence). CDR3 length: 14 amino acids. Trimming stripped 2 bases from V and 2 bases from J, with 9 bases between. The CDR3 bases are TGTGCCAGCAGCTTAAATTCGAGTAACACTGAAGCTTTCTTT. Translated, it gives CASSLNSSNTEAFF.

The CDR3 is CASRTPDRGHLYGYTF. Written as DNA, the CDR3 is TGTGCCAGCAGGACGCCCGACAGGGGGCACCTCTATGGCTACACCTTC. The gene calls are TRBV7-9 and TRBJ1-2; 10 nucleotides match TRBD1. This CDR3 spans 16 amino acids. Germline loops: CDR1 SEHNR, CDR2 FQNEAQ (reference sequence). The V gene end was trimmed by 6 bases and the J gene end by 4 bases; junction bases not matched to a gene: 11.